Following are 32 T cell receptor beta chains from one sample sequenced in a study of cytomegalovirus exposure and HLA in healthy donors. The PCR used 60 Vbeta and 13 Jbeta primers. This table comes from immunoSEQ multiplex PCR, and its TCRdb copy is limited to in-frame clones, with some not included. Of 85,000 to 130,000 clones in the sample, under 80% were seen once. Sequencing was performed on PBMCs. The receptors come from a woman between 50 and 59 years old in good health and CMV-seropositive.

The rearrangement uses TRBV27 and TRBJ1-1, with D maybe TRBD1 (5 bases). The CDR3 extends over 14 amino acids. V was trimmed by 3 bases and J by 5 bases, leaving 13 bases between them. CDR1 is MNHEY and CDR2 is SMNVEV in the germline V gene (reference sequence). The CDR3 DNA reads TGTGCCAGCAGTTTGGTGGGGGGGGGTACTGAAGCTTTCTTT. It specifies CASSLVGGGTEAFF.

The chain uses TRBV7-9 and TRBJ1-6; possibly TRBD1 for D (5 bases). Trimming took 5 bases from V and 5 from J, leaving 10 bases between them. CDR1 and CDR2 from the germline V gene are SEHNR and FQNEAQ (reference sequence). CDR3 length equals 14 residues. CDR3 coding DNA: TGTGCCAGCAGCCTACTGACAGATAATTCACCCCTCCACTTT. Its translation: CASSLLTDNSPLHF.

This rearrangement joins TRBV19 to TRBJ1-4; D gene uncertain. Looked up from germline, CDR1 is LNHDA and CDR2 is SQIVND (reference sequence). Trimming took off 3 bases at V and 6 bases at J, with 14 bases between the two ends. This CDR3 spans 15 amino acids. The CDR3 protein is CASSISPGSYEKLFF. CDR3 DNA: TGTGCCAGTAGTATTTCCCCCGGGAGTTATGAAAAACTGTTTTTT.

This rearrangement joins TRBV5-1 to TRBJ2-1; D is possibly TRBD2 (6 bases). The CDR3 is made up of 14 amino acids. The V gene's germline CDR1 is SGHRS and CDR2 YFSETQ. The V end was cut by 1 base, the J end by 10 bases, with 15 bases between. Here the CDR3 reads CASSLRTHRGEQFF. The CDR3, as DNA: TGCGCCAGCAGCTTGCGGACACATCGGGGGGAGCAGTTCTTC.

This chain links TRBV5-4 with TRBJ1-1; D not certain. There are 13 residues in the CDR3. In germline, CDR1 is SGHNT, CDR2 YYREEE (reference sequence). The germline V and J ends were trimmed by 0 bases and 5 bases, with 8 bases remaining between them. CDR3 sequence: CASSLGLTTEAFF. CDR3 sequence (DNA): TGTGCCAGCAGCTTGGGACTGACTACTGAAGCTTTCTTT.

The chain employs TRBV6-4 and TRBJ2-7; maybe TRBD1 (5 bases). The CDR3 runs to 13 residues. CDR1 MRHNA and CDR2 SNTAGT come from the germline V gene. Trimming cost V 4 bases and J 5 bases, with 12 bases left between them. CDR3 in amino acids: CASSVQAPHEQYF. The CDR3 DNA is TGTGCCAGCAGTGTACAGGCCCCCCACGAGCAGTACTTC.

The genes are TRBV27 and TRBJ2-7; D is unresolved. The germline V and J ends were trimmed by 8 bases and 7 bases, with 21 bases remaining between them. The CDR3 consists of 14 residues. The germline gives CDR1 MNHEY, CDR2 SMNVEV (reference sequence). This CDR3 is CASREIALFGEQYF. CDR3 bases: TGTGCCAGCCGCGAGATCGCTCTATTCGGGGAGCAGTACTTC.

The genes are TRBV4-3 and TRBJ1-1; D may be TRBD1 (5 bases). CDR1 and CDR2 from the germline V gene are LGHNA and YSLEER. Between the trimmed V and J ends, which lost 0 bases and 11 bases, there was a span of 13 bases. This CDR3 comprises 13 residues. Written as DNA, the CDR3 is TGCGCCAGCAGCCAAGAACGCGGGGCTGGGGCTTTCTTT. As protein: CASSQERGAGAFF.

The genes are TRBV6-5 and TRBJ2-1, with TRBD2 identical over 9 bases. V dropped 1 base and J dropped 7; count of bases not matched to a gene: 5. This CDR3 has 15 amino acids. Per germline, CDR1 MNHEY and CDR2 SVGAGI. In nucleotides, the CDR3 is TGTGCCAGCAGTTACTGGGCGGGGGGGTTGAATGAGCAGTTCTTC. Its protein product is CASSYWAGGLNEQFF.

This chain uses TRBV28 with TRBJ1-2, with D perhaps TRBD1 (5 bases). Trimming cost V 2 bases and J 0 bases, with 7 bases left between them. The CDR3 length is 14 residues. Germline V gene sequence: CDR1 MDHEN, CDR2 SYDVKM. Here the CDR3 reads CASSLRGTNYGYTF. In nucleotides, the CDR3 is TGTGCCAGCAGTTTAAGGGGCACTAACTATGGCTACACCTTC.

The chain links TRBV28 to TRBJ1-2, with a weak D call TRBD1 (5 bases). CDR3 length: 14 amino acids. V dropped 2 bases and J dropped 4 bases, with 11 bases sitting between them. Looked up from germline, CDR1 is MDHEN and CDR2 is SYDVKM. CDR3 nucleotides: TGTGCCAGCAGTTTAGGGGCAGGAAGCTATGGCTACACCTTC. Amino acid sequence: CASSLGAGSYGYTF.

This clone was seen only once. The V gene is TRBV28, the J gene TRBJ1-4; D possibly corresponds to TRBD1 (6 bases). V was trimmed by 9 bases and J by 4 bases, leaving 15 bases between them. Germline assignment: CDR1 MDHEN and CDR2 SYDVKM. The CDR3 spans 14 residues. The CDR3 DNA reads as TGTGCCAGTCGGCAGGCAGGGGTTAATGAAAAACTGTTTTTT. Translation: CASRQAGVNEKLFF. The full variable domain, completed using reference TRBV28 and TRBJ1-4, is DVKVTQSSRYLVKRTGEKVFLECVQDMDHENMFWYRQDPGLGLRLIYFSYDVKMKEKGDIPEGYSVSREKKERFSLILESASTNQTSMYLCASRQAGVNEKLFFGSGTQLSVL.

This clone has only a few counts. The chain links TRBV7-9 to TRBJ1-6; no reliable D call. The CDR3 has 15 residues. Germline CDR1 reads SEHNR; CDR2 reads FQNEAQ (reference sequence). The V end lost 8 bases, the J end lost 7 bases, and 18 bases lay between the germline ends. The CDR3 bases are TGTGCCAGCGGGAGGCCCTCCGGACGAAATTCACCCCTCCACTTT. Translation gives CASGRPSGRNSPLHF.

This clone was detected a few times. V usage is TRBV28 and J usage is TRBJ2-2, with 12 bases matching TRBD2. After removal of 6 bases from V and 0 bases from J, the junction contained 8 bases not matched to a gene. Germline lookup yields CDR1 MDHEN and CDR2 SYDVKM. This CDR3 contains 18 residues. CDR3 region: CASRPAGLAGPNTGELFF. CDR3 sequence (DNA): TGTGCCAGCAGGCCCGCGGGACTAGCGGGCCCGAACACCGGGGAGCTGTTTTTT.

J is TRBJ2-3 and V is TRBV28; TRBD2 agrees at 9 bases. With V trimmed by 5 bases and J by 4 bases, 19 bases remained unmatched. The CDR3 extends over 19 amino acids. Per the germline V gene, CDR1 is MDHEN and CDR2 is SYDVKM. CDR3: CASSATWAGGPIIADTQYF. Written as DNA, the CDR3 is TGTGCCAGCAGTGCCACCTGGGCGGGGGGGCCAATTATAGCAGATACGCAGTATTTT. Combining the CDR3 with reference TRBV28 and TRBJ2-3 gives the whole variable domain DVKVTQSSRYLVKRTGEKVFLECVQDMDHENMFWYRQDPGLGLRLIYFSYDVKMKEKGDIPEGYSVSREKKERFSLILESASTNQTSMYLCASSATWAGGPIIADTQYFGPGTRLTVL.

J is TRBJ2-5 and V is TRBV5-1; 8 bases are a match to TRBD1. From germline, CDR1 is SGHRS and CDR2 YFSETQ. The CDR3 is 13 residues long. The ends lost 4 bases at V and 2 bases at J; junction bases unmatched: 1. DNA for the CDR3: TGCGCCAGCAGCCGGGACAGGCAAGAGACCCAGTACTTC. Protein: CASSRDRQETQYF.

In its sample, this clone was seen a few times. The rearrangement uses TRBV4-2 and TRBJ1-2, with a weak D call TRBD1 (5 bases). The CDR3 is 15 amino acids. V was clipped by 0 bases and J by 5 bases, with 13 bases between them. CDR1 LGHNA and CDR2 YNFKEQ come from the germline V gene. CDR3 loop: CASSQERGERYGYTF. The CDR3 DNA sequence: TGTGCCAGCAGCCAAGAGCGGGGGGAGAGGTATGGCTACACCTTC.

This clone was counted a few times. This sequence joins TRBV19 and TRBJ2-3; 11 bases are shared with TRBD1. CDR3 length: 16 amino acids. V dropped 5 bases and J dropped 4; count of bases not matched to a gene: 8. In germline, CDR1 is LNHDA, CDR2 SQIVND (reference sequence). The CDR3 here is CASSPWGTGGADTQYF. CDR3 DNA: TGTGCCAGTAGTCCCTGGGGGACAGGGGGTGCAGATACGCAGTATTTT.

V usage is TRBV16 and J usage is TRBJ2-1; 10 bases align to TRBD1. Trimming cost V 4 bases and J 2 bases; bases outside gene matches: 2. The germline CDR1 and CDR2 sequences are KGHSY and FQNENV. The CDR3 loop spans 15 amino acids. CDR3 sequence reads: CASSPGTGAYNEQFF. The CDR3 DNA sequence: TGTGCCAGCAGCCCCGGGACAGGGGCCTACAATGAGCAGTTCTTC.

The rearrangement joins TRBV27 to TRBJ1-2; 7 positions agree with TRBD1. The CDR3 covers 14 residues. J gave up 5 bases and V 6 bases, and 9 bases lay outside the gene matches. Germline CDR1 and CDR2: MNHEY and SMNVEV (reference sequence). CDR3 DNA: TGTGCCAGCAGCAACAGGGGAACTATATATGGCTACACCTTC. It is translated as CASSNRGTIYGYTF.

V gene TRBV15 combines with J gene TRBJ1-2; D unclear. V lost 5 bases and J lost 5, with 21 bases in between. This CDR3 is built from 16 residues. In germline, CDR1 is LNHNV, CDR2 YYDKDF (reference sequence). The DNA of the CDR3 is TGTGCCACCAGCCAGAGGGCGGGGTTTGTGGCGTATGGCTACACCTTC. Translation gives CATSQRAGFVAYGYTF.

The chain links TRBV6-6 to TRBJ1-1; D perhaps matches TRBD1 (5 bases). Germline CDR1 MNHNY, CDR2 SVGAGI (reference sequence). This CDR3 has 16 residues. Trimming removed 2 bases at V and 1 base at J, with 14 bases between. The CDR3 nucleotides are TGTGCCAGCAGTTACGGGGGGACGGGAGAGAACACTGAAGCTTTCTTT. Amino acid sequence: CASSYGGTGENTEAFF.

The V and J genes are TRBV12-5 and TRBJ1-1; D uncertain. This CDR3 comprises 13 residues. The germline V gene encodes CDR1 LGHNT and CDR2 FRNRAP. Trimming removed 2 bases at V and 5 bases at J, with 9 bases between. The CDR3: CASGLRAGTEAFF. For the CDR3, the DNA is TGTGCTAGTGGTTTGAGGGCGGGGACTGAAGCTTTCTTT.

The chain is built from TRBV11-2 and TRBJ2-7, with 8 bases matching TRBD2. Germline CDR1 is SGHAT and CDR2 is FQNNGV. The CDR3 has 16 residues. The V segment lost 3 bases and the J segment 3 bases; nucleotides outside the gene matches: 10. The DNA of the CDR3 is TGTGCCAGCAGCTTGGTCTCTGCGGGGGGATTCTACGAGCAGTACTTC. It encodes CASSLVSAGGFYEQYF.

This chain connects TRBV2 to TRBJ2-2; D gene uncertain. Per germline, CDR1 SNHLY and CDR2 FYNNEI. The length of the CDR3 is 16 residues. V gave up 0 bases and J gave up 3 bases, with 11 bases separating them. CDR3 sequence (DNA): TGTGCCAGCAGTGAAGCGGTGGGCCGCTACACCGGGGAGCTGTTTTTT. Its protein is CASSEAVGRYTGELFF.

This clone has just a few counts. The CDR3 nucleotides are TGCGCCAGCAGCTCCTCACAGGGTAAGCAGTTCTTC. Its protein is CASSSSQGKQFF. The chain is built from TRBV5-1 and TRBJ2-1, with D tentatively TRBD1 (6 bases). The V end lost 3 bases, the J end lost 11 bases, and 12 bases lay between the germline ends. The CDR3 consists of 12 residues. Looked up from germline, CDR1 is SGHRS and CDR2 is YFSETQ.

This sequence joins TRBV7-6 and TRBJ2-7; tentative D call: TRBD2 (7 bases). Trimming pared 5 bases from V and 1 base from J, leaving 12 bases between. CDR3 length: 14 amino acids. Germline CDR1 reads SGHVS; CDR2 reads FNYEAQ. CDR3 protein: CASSRGGGSYEQYF. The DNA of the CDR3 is TGTGCCAGCAGCCGAGGGGGGGGTTCCTACGAGCAGTACTTC.

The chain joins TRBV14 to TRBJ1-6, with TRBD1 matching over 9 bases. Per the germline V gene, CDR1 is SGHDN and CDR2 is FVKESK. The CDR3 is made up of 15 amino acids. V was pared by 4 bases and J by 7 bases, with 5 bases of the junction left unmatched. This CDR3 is CASSPAGTGNSPLHF. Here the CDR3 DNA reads TGTGCCAGCAGCCCGGCCGGGACAGGGAATTCACCCCTCCACTTT.

CDR3 sequence: CASSSRSMHYEQFF. The CDR3 bases are TGTGCCAGCAGTAGCCGATCGATGCATTATGAGCAGTTCTTC. The rearrangement links TRBV7-6 to TRBJ2-1; unclear D gene. This CDR3 has 14 amino acids. Germline loops: CDR1 SGHVS, CDR2 FNYEAQ. Trimming stripped 6 bases from V and 8 bases from J, with 17 bases between.

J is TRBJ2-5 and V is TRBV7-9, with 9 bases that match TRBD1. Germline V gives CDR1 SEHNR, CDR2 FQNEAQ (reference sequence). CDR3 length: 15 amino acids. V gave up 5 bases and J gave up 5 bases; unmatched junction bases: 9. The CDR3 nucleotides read TGTGCCAGCAGCCTAGGGGGACAGGGAACGGAGACCCAGTACTTC. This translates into CASSLGGQGTETQYF.

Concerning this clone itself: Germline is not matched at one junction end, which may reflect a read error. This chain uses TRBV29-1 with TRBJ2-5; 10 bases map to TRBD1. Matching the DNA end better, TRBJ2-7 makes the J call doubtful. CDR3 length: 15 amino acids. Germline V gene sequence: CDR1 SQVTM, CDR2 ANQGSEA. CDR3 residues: CSVEGPGQGTYEQYF. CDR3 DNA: TGCAGCGTCGAAGGCCCGGGACAGGGGACCTACGAGCAGTACTTC.

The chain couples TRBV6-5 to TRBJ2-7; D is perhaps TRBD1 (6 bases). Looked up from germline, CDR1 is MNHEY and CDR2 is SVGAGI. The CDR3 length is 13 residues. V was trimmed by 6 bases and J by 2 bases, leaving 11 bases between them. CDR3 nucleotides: TGTGCCAGCAGAAGGGACAATACCTACGAGCAGTACTTC. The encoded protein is CASRRDNTYEQYF.